Listed below are T cell receptor beta chains from one sample, sequenced in a study of CD8+CD57+ T cells in acquired aplastic anemia. TCRdb reanalysed the reads using MiXCR and keeps one entry per CDR3 protein. The sample carries hundreds of thousands of distinct CDR3 sequences, about two thirds recorded once. The sequencing sample was made of sorted CD4+, CD8+, or CD8+CD57+ T cells (not recorded which) from PBMCs. These receptor sequences come from a human donor in good health, serving as a control. CDR3s include the opening cysteine and the closing phenylalanine or tryptophan. The D gene is left open where the match is weak. Size is stated for part of the rows, as once, few or many counts, or as a class when the clone is expanded.

DNA: TGTGCCAGCAGCGAAGGGCAGGGGTATCAGCCTTTGCATTTT
CDR3: CASSEGQGYQPLHF
V: TRBV7-9
size: NA
D: NA
J: TRBJ1-5

DNA: TGCAGTGCCGCCCCGGGACAGGGGACAGATACGCAGTACTTT
CDR3: CSAAPGQGTDTQYF
V: TRBV20-1
size: NA
D: TRBD1
J: TRBJ2-3

DNA: TGTGCCAGCAGCGAACAGGGACTTTCACCCCTCCACTTT
CDR3: CASSEQGLSPLHF
V: TRBV9
size: NA
D: NA
J: TRBJ1-6

DNA: TGCAGCTTGCCGGGCAGGGACACTGAAGCTTTCTTT
CDR3: CSLPGRDTEAFF
V: TRBV20-1
size: NA
D: NA
J: TRBJ1-1

DNA: TGTGCCAGCAGTGATAGGGCCAGGGCTGGCTACACCTTC
CDR3: CASSDRARAGYTF
V: TRBV2
size: NA
D: NA
J: TRBJ1-2

DNA: TGCGCCAGCAGCGTCCAGGGGCTGCGTGGCTACACCTTC
CDR3: CASSVQGLRGYTF
V: TRBV5-1
size: NA
D: NA
J: TRBJ1-2

DNA: TGCAGTGCTAGAGATCTCCTAGGGTCGCGGGGGGGGGAAGATACGCAGTATTTT
CDR3: CSARDLLGSRGGEDTQYF
V: TRBV20-1
size: once
D: TRBD2
J: TRBJ2-3

DNA: TGTGCCAGCAGCCAAAGCGCGAGCGGGGATACGCAGTATTTT
CDR3: CASSQSASGDTQYF
V: TRBV2
size: NA
D: NA
J: TRBJ2-3

DNA: TGTGGCAGCTTCGCGGGAGGGGGTTCCTACGAGCAGTACTTC
CDR3: CGSFAGGGSYEQYF
V: TRBV24-1
size: NA
D: TRBD2
J: TRBJ2-7

DNA: TGTGCCAGCAGCAGCGAGGGCACAAATTCACACCACCACTTC
CDR3: CASSSEGTNSHHHF
V: TRBV7-6
size: NA
D: NA
J: TRBJ2-7

DNA: TGTGCCACCAGTGCTAGAAGGGGGGGTGAGCAGTTCTTC
CDR3: CATSARRGGEQFF
V: TRBV24-1
size: NA
D: NA
J: TRBJ2-1

DNA: TGTGCCTGGTCAGCGGGGTTTCCAGAGACCCAGTACTTC
CDR3: CAWSAGFPETQYF
V: TRBV30
size: many
D: TRBD2
J: TRBJ2-5

DNA: TGTGCCTGCAGCGTTGGGGACAGGGGTGGCTACACCTTC
CDR3: CACSVGDRGGYTF
V: TRBV7-2
size: NA
D: TRBD1
J: TRBJ1-2

DNA: TGTGCCAGCAGCCGAACACGGACGAACGAGGAGCTGTTTTTT
CDR3: CASSRTRTNEELFF
V: TRBV7-3
size: NA
D: NA
J: TRBJ2-2

DNA: TGCAGCGTTAATGCATCAGGCTATGGCTACACCTTC
CDR3: CSVNASGYGYTF
V: TRBV29-1
size: NA
D: NA
J: TRBJ1-2

DNA: TGTGCCAGCAGCGCGAGGGGGGGCATCACTGAAGCTTTCTTT
CDR3: CASSARGGITEAFF
V: TRBV9
size: NA
D: NA
J: TRBJ1-1

DNA: TGTGCCAGCAGAGTAACTAGCGGGGGGGTCTACAATGAGCAGTTCTTC
CDR3: CASRVTSGGVYNEQFF
V: TRBV2
size: NA
D: TRBD2
J: TRBJ2-1

DNA: TGCAGTGCCACCGGGGGCCCAGCTCGGGCTGAAGCTTTCTTT
CDR3: CSATGGPARAEAFF
V: TRBV20-1
size: many
D: NA
J: TRBJ1-1

DNA: TGTGCCAGCAGTTGGGTCGGGACAGGGAGTTTGAATGAGCAGTTCTTC
CDR3: CASSWVGTGSLNEQFF
V: TRBV27
size: few
D: TRBD1
J: TRBJ2-1

DNA: TGTGCCAGTAGTATCGGCATACTGAGCAACGAGCAGTACTTC
CDR3: CASSIGILSNEQYF
V: TRBV19
size: many
D: NA
J: TRBJ2-7

DNA: TGTGCCAGCAGTTTAGCGGGGGGGCGGGAGCAGTACTTC
CDR3: CASSLAGGREQYF
V: TRBV5-4
size: many
D: TRBD2
J: TRBJ2-7

DNA: TGTGCCAGCAGCGTAGAGGTGAGGGACGAGCGGGAGCAAGCCGGGGAGCTGTTTTTT
CDR3: CASSVEVRDEREQAGELFF
V: TRBV12-3/TRBV12-4
size: NA
D: TRBD2
J: TRBJ2-2

DNA: TGTGCCAGCAGCGTAGATAATACACCCTACGAGCAGTACTTC
CDR3: CASSVDNTPYEQYF
V: TRBV9
size: many
D: NA
J: TRBJ2-7

DNA: TGTGCCAGCAGCAAAGCGGGACAGGATAGTAAAACGCAGTACTTC
CDR3: CASSKAGQDSKTQYF
V: TRBV7-2
size: NA
D: NA
J: TRBJ2-7

DNA: TGTGCCAGCAGCCCGAGCCAGGGGTCTAATTCACCCCTCCACTTT
CDR3: CASSPSQGSNSPLHF
V: TRBV10-3
size: NA
D: NA
J: TRBJ1-6

DNA: TGTGCCAGCAGCCGGGTCGGGAACACTGAAGCTTTCTTT
CDR3: CASSRVGNTEAFF
V: TRBV5-6
size: many
D: NA
J: TRBJ1-1

DNA: TGCAGTGCTAGCACCCCCGGGACTAACTCACCCCTCCACTTT
CDR3: CSASTPGTNSPLHF
V: TRBV20-1
size: NA
D: NA
J: TRBJ1-6

DNA: TGCGCCAGCAGTGAAATAGCGGGAGGCGAGCAGTTCTTC
CDR3: CASSEIAGGEQFF
V: TRBV10-2
size: NA
D: TRBD2
J: TRBJ2-1

DNA: TGTGCCAGTAGTATTCCGGGTAACAATCAGCCCCAGCATTTT
CDR3: CASSIPGNNQPQHF
V: TRBV19
size: NA
D: NA
J: TRBJ1-5

DNA: TGTGCCAGCAGCGTGGGGGGGTTATATACCGATACGCAGTATTTT
CDR3: CASSVGGLYTDTQYF
V: TRBV7-9
size: NA
D: TRBD2
J: TRBJ2-3

DNA: TGCAGTGCTAGAGATCTCGGACAGATCTACCAAGAGACCCAGTACTTC
CDR3: CSARDLGQIYQETQYF
V: TRBV20-1
size: many
D: NA
J: TRBJ2-5